This T cell receptor beta chain is drawn from a study of T cell repertoires in cytomegalovirus infection. Overall study context: Carrying CMV and the relevant HLA type showed in public TCR beta signatures.

Trimming took 1 base from V and 1 from J; bases not matched to a gene: 2. Germline V lookup: CDR1 MRHNA, CDR2 SNTAGT. The CDR3 runs 16 residues. TCRdb reanalysed the reads using MiXCR and keeps one entry per CDR3 protein. The table shows about 160,000 distinct CDR3 sequences, with 17% occurring only once. This clonotype came up once. V usage is TRBV6-4 and J usage is TRBJ2-1; 9 bases are shared with TRBD2. The clonotype was recovered from a human donor in good health (CMV status not recorded). Some clones in this sample may be carry-over from other donors' samples. Input material: CD8+ T cells from PBMCs. The CDR3 sequence: CASSDWAGGSYNEQFF. The DNA for the CDR3 is TGTGCCAGCAGTGACTGGGCGGGAGGGTCCTACAATGAGCAGTTCTTC.